Listed here are 9 T cell receptor beta chains from one sample, sequenced in a study of blood T cell repertoires in COVID-19. The table came from immunoSEQ multiplex PCR; TCRdb's copy has only in-frame clones and leaves some out. The sample holds 230,000 or so clones, 80% to 90% seen once. The sequencing input was peripheral blood. The receptor set was obtained from a man between 35 and 55 years old who had recovered from COVID-19.

This chain uses TRBV28 with TRBJ1-2; possibly TRBD1 for D (5 bases). This CDR3 has 12 residues. The germline CDR1 and CDR2 sequences are MDHEN and SYDVKM. V dropped 6 bases and J dropped 8 bases, with 13 bases sitting between them. CDR3 sequence reads: CASSYQGYGYTF. The CDR3 DNA reads TGTGCCAGCAGCTATCAGGGTTACGGCTACACCTTC.

This clone was found once. The CDR3 here is CASSKAGLDNQPQHF. The CDR3 DNA reads as TGTGCCAGCAGCAAAGCGGGACTGGACAATCAGCCCCAGCATTTT. This chain connects TRBV21-1 to TRBJ1-5. TRBV21-1 is a pseudogene segment. The CDR3 length is 15 residues.

The CDR3 sequence is CASSLVMGANNEQFF. Written as DNA, the CDR3 is TGCGCCAGCAGCTTGGTGATGGGGGCGAATAATGAGCAGTTCTTC. This chain links TRBV5-1 with TRBJ2-1; weak D call: TRBD1 (6 bases). The length of the CDR3 is 15 residues. The V end lost 0 bases, the J end lost 7 bases, and 14 bases lay between the germline ends. CDR1 is SGHRS, CDR2 YFSETQ, per germline.

The V call is TRBV7-9, the J call TRBJ1-1, with D perhaps matching TRBD1 (6 bases). Germline V CDR1 and CDR2: SEHNR, FQNEAQ (reference sequence). Trimming cost V 2 bases and J 1 base, with 11 bases left between them. CDR3 length: 15 amino acids. CDR3 amino acids: CASSLHGQTNTEAFF. The CDR3 nucleotides read TGTGCCAGCAGCTTACATGGACAGACGAACACTGAAGCTTTCTTT.

The chain has TRBV30 and TRBJ2-1, with D possibly TRBD2 on 6 matching bases. Trimming stripped 1 base from V and 9 bases from J, with 10 bases between. CDR1 GTSNPN and CDR2 SVGIG come from the germline V gene (reference sequence). The CDR3 spans 12 residues. The DNA for the CDR3 is TGTGCCTGGAGTGGGCCGGGACTTGAGCAGTTCTTC. This codes for CAWSGPGLEQFF.

V gene TRBV5-4 combines with J gene TRBJ1-4; D is ambiguous. The germline V gene encodes CDR1 SGHNT and CDR2 YYREEE (reference sequence). V lost 0 bases to trimming and J lost 8 bases, with 5 bases between them. CDR3 size: 12 residues. CDR3 DNA: TGTGCCAGCAGCTTGGATAGAGAAAAACTGTTTTTT. This encodes CASSLDREKLFF.

The chain links TRBV27 to TRBJ2-2, with TRBD1 matching over 7 bases. After removal of 6 bases from V and 3 bases from J, the junction contained 7 bases not matched to a gene. This CDR3 is 15 amino acids long. CDR1 is MNHEY and CDR2 is SMNVEV in the germline V gene (reference sequence). CDR3 in amino acids: CASRSDRDYTGELFF. DNA of the CDR3: TGTGCCAGCAGATCCGACAGGGATTACACCGGGGAGCTGTTTTTT.

V usage is TRBV10-3 and J usage is TRBJ1-1; 8 bases align to TRBD1. The CDR3 length is 14 residues. CDR1 and CDR2 from the germline V gene are ENHRY and SYGVKD. V trimming: 6 bases; J trimming: 5 bases; junction bases outside the gene matches: 8. In DNA form, the CDR3 reads TGTGCCATCAGAACAGACAGGGGCGCGACTGAAGCTTTCTTT. It yields the protein CAIRTDRGATEAFF.

The V and J genes are TRBV6-2 or TRBV6-3 and TRBJ2-1; D ambiguous. V lost 2 bases and J 0 bases, leaving 5 bases between the germline ends. Germline V gives CDR1 MNHEY, CDR2 SVGEGT. The CDR3 totals 14 residues. The CDR3 loop reads CASSYVSSYNEQFF. As DNA, the CDR3 is TGTGCCAGCAGTTACGTGAGCTCCTACAATGAGCAGTTCTTC.